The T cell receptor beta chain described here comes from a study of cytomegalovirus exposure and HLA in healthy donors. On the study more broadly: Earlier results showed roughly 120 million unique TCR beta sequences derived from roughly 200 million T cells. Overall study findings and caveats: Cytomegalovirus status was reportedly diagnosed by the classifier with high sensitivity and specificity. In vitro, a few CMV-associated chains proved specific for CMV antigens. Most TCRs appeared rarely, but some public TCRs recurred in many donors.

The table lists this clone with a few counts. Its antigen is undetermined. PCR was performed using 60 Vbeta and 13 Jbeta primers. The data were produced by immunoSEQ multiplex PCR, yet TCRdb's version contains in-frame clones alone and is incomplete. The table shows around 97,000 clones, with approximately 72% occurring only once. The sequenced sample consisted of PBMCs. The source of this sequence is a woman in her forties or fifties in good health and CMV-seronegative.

The CDR3 nucleotides read TGTGCCAGCAGCTTCCCCTCCCTAGCTAGCGGCCAAGAGACCCAGTACTTC. Translation gives CASSFPSLASGQETQYF. The rearrangement uses TRBV7-9 and TRBJ2-5, with 7 bases identical to TRBD2. V dropped 3 bases and J dropped 1; count of bases not matched to a gene: 11. The CDR3 has 17 amino acids. Germline values: CDR1 SEHNR, CDR2 FQNEAQ (reference sequence). Based on the CDR3 plus reference TRBV7-9 and TRBJ2-5, the full variable domain is DTGVSQNPRHKITKRGQNVTFRCDPISEHNRLYWYRQTLGQGPEFLTYFQNEAQLEKSRLLSDRFSAERPKGSFSTLEIQRTEQGDSAMYLCASSFPSLASGQETQYFGPGTRLLVL.